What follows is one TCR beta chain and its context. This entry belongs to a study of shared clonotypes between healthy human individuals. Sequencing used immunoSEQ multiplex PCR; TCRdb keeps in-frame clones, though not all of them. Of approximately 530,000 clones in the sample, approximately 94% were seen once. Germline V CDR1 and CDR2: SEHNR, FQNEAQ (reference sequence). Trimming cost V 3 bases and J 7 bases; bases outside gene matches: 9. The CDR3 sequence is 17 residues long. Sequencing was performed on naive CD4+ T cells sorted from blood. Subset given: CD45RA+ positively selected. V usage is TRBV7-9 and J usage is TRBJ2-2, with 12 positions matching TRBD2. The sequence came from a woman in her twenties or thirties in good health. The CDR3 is CASSFSITSGRIGELFF. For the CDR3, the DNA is TGTGCCAGCAGCTTTAGTATAACTAGCGGGAGGATCGGGGAGCTGTTTTTT.